This note documents a single T cell receptor beta chain sequence. The CDR3 length is 15 residues. V lost 0 bases and J lost 0, with 6 bases in between. From germline, CDR1 is LNHDA and CDR2 SQIVND (reference sequence). This specimen comes from a study of blood T cell repertoires in COVID-19. Looking at the study overall: Nucleic acid was either cDNA or gDNA, and it came from T cells, B-cell-depleted T cells, or PBMCs.

Seattle patient enrollment occurred during active infection, with longitudinal follow-up thereafter. The table came from immunoSEQ multiplex PCR; TCRdb's copy has only in-frame clones and leaves some out. This table has roughly 410,000 clones, 70% to 90% appearing once. This TCR came from an older woman with COVID-19, enrolled during active disease. V and J are TRBV19 and TRBJ1-5; the D is unclear. Specimen: peripheral blood. Written as DNA, the CDR3 is TGTGCCAGTAGTATAGAACAGTATAGCAATCAGCCCCAGCATTTT. Translated, it gives CASSIEQYSNQPQHF.